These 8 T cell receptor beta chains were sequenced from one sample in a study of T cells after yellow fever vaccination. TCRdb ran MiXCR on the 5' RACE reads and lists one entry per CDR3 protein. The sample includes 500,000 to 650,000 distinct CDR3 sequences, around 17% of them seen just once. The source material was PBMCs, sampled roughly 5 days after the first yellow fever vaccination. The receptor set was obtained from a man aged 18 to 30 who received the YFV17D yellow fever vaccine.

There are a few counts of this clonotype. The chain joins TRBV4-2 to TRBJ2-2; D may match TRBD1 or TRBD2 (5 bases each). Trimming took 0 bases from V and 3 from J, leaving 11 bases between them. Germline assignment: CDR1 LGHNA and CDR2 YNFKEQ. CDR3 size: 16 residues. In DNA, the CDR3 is TGTGCCAGCAGCCAAGATTGGGGGATTCACACCGGGGAGCTGTTTTTT. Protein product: CASSQDWGIHTGELFF.

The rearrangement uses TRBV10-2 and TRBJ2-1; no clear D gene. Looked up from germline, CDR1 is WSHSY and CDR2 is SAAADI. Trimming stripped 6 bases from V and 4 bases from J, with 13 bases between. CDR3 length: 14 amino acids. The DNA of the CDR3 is TGCGCCAGCAGCACATCACGCGCTTACAATGAGCAGTTCTTC. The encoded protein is CASSTSRAYNEQFF.

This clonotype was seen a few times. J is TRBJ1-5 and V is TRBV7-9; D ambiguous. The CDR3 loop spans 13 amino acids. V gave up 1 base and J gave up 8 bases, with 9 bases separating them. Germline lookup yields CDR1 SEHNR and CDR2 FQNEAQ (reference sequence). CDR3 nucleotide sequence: TGTGCCAGCAGCTTAGGGGCGTCGGAGCCCCAGCATTTT. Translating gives CASSLGASEPQHF.

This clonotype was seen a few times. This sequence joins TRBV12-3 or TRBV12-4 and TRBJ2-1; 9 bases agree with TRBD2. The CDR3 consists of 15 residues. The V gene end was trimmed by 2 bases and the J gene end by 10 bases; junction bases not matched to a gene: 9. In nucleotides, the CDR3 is TGTGCCAGCAGTTTATTAGCGGGGGAGCGGGGAGAGCAGTTCTTC. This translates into CASSLLAGERGEQFF.

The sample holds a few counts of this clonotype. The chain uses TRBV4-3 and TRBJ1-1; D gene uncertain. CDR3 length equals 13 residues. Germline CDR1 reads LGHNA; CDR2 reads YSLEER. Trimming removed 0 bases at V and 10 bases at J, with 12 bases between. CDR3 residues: CASSQDARAGAFF. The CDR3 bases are TGCGCCAGCAGCCAAGATGCTAGGGCGGGAGCTTTCTTT.

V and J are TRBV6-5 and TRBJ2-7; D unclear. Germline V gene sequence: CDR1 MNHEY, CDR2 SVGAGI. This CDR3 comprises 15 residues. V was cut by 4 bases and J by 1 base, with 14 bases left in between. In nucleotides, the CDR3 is TGTGCCAGCAGTTGGAATCGCGGAAAATCCTACGAGCAGTACGTC. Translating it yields CASSWNRGKSYEQYV.

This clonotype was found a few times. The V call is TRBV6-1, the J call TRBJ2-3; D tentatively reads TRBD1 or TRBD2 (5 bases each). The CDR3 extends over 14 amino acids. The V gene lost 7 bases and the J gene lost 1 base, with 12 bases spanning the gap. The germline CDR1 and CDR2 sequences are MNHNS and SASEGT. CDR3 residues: CASTRDRGTDTQYF. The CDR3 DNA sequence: TGTGCCAGCACCCGGGACCGCGGCACAGATACGCAGTATTTT.

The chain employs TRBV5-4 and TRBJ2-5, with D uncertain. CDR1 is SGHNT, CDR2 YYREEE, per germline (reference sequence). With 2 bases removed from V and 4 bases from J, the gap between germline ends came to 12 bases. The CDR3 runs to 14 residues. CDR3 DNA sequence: TGTGCCAGCAGCTTTGCTGCAGTAGGAGAGACCCAGTACTTC. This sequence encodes CASSFAAVGETQYF.